This TCR beta chain was captured in a study of CD8 T cells in Susac syndrome. RNA totalling about 0.45 to 1 ug underwent reverse transcription with random hexamers. Coverage of TCR beta CDR3 amplification by immunoSEQ multiplex PCR extended to 54 Vbeta and 13 Jbeta. In TCRdb, the immunoSEQ multiplex PCR reads were re-called with MiXCR into one record per CDR3 protein. The sample has around 150,000 distinct CDR3 sequences, about 95% seen once. V shed 2 bases and J shed 6 bases, with 10 bases lying between them. Germline CDR1 and CDR2: MNHEY and SVGAGI. The CDR3 totals 13 residues. CD8+ and CD4+ blood T cells underwent TCR beta sequencing.

The clonotype comes from a human donor in good health. Sequenced: CD4+ T cells from PBMCs. The chain has TRBV6-5 and TRBJ1-1; D is uncertain. In DNA, the CDR3 is TGTGCCAGCAGTTACATGGGTACCCCTGAAGCTTTCTTT. The encoded protein is CASSYMGTPEAFF.